The clone carrying this T cell receptor beta chain came up once. Its antigen is unidentified. Between the trimmed V and J ends, which lost 2 bases and 7 bases, there was a span of 15 bases. Germline V gene data show CDR1 as MDHEN and CDR2 as SYDVKM. The CDR3 has 16 residues. The donors belonged to the roughly 110-subject validation cohort, separate from the 666-subject first cohort. The data belong to a study of cytomegalovirus exposure and HLA in healthy donors. The protocol was immunoSEQ multiplex PCR, while the TCRdb copy is restricted to in-frame clones and leaves out a portion. Of 110,000 to 150,000 clones listed, 94% are singletons. Findings and caveats of the study: Most TCR sequences were seen very rarely across donors, but some public TCRs occurred in many.

The chain joins TRBV28 to TRBJ1-6; a possible D gene is TRBD1 (6 bases). Sequencing used PBMCs. This receptor was taken from a man aged 18 to 30 in good health and CMV-seropositive. The CDR3 region is CASSLNPGGANSPLHF. DNA of the CDR3: TGTGCCAGCAGTTTAAACCCTGGGGGCGCCAATTCACCCCTCCACTTT. Complete variable domain (other parts from reference TRBV28 and TRBJ1-6): DVKVTQSSRYLVKRTGEKVFLECVQDMDHENMFWYRQDPGLGLRLIYFSYDVKMKEKGDIPEGYSVSREKKERFSLILESASTNQTSMYLCASSLNPGGANSPLHFGNGTRLTVT.